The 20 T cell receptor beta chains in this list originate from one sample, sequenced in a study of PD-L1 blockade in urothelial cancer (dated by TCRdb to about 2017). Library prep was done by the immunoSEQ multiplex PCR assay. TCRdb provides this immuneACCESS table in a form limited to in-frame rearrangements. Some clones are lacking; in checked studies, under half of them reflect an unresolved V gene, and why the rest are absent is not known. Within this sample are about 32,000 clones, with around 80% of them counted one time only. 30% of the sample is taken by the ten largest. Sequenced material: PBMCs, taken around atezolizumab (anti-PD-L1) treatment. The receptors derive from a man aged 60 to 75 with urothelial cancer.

This CDR3 is CASSPLGYEQYF. CDR3 coding DNA: TGTGCCAGCTCACCCCTAGGTTACGAGCAGTACTTC. The V gene is TRBV18, the J gene TRBJ2-7; D is ambiguous. Trimming left V 3 bases short and J 4 bases short, with 7 bases between. The CDR3 covers 12 residues. Germline V gene lookup returns CDR1 KGHSH and CDR2 LQKENI.

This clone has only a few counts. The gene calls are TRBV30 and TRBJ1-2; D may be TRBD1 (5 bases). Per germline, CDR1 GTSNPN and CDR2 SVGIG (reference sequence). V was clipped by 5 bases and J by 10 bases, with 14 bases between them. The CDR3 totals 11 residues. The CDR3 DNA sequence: TGTGCCTGGTCGGGTGGGGCAGCCTACACCTTC. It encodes CAWSGGAAYTF.

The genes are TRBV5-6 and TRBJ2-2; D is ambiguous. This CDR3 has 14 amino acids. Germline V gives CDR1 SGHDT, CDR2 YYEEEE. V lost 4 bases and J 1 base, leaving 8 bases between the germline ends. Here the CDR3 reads CASSLTRNTGELFF. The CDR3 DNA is TGTGCCAGCAGCCTCACACGGAACACCGGGGAGCTGTTTTTT.

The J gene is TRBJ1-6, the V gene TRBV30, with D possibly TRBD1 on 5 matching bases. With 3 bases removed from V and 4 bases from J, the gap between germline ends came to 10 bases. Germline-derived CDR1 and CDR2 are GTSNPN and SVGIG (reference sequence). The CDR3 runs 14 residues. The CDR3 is CAWSGTGYNSPLHF. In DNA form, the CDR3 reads TGTGCCTGGAGCGGGACTGGGTATAATTCACCCCTCCACTTT.

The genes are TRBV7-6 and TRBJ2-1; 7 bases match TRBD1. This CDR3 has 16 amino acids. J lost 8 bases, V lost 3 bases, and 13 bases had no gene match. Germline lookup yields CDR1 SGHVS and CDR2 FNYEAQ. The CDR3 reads CASSFERGQFGDEQFF. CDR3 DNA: TGTGCCAGCAGCTTTGAGAGGGGACAGTTTGGCGATGAGCAGTTCTTC.

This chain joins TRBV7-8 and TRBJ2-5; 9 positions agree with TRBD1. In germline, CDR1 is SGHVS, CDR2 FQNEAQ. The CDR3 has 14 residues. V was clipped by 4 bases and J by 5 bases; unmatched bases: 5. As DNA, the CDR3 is TGTGCCAGCAGCTCAGGGACAGGGTGGGAGACCCAGTACTTC. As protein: CASSSGTGWETQYF.

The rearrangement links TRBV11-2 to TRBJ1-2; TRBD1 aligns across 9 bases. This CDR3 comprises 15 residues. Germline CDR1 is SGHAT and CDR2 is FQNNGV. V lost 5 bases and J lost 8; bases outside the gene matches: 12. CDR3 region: CASSRDRDRAKGYTF. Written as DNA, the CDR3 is TGTGCCAGCAGCCGGGACCGGGACAGGGCGAAAGGCTACACCTTC.

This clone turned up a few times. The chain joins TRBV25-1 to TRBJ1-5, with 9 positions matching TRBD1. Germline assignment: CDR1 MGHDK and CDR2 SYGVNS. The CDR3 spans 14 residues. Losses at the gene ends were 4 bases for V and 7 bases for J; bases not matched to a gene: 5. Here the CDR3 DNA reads TGTGCCAGCAGTGGCGCAGGGACAGGGCAGCCCCAGCATTTT. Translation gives CASSGAGTGQPQHF.

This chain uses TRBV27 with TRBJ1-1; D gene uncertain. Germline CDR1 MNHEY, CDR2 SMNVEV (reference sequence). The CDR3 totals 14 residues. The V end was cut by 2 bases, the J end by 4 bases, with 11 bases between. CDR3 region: CASSLRGPGTEAFF. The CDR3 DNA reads TGTGCCAGCAGTTTAAGAGGGCCGGGCACTGAAGCTTTCTTT.

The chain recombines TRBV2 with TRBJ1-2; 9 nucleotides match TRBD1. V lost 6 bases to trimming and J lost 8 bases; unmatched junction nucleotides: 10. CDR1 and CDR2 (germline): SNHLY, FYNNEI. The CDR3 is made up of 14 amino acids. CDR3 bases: TGTGCCAGCAGGGTGACAGGGGGTTTCGGAGGCTACACCTTC. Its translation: CASRVTGGFGGYTF.

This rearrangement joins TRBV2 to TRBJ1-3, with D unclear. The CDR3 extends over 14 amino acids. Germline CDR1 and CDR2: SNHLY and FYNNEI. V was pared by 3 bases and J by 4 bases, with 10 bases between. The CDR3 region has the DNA TGTGCCAGCAGTGAGGAGGGAGTAGGAAACACCATATATTTT. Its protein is CASSEEGVGNTIYF.

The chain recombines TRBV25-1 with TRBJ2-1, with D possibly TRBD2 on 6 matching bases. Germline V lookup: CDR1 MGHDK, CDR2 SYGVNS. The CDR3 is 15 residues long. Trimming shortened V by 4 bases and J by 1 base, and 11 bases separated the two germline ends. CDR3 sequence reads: CASSVDSGSYNEQFF. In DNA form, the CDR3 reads TGTGCCAGCAGTGTTGATAGCGGTTCCTACAATGAGCAGTTCTTC.

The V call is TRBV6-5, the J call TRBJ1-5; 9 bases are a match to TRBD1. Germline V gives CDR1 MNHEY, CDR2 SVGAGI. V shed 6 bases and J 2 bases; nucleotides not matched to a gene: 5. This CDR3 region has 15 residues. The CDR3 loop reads CASRRGQGRNQPQHF. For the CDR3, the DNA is TGTGCCAGCAGGCGGGGACAGGGACGCAATCAGCCCCAGCATTTT.

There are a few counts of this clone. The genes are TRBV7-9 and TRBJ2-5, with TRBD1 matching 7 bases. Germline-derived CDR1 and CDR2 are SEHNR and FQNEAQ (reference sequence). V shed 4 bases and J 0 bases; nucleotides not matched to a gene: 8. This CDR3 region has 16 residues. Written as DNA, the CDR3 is TGTGCCAGCAGCTCGACCGGGACAGCTAACCAAGAGACCCAGTACTTC. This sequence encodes CASSSTGTANQETQYF.

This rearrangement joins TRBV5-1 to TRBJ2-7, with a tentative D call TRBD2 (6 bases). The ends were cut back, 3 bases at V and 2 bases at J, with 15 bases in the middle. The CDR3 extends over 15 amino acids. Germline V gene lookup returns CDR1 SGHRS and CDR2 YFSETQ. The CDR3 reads CASSSPPGEPYEQYF. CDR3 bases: TGCGCCAGCAGCTCGCCCCCGGGGGAGCCCTACGAGCAGTACTTC.

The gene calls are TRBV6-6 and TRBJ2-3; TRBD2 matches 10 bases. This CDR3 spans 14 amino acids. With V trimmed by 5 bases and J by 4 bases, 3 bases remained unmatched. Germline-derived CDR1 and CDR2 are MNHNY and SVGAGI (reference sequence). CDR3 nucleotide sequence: TGTGCCAGCAGTCCTAGCGGGAGACCAGATACGCAGTATTTT. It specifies CASSPSGRPDTQYF.

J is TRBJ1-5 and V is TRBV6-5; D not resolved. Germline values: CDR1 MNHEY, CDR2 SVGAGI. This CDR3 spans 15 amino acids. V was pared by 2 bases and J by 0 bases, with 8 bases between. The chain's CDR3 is CASSYGQHSNQPQHF. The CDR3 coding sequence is TGTGCCAGCAGTTACGGGCAGCATAGCAATCAGCCCCAGCATTTT.

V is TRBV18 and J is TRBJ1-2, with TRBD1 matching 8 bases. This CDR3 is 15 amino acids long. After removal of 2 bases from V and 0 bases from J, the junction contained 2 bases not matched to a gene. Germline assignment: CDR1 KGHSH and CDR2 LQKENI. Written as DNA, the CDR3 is TGTGCCAGCTCACCAGGGACAGGAGCTAACTATGGCTACACCTTC. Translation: CASSPGTGANYGYTF. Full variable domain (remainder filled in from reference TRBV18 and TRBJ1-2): NAGVMQNPRHLVRRRGQEARLRCSPMKGHSHVYWYRQLPEEGLKFMVYLQKENIIDESGMPKERFSAEFPKEGPSILRIQQVVRGDSAAYFCASSPGTGANYGYTFGSGTRLTVV.

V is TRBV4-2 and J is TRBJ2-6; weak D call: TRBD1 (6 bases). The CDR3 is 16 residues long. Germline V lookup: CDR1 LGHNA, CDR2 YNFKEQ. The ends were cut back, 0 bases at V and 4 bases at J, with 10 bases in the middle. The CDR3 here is CASSQDPGEGANVLTF. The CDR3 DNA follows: TGTGCCAGCAGCCAAGATCCAGGGGAAGGGGCCAACGTCCTGACTTTC.

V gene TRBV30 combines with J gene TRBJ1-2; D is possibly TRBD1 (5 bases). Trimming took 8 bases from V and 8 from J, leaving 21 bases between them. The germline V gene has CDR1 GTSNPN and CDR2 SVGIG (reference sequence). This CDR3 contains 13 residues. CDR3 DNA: TGTGCCCTCCCCGTAACCCAGGGAAACGGCTACACCTTC. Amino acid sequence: CALPVTQGNGYTF.